This TCR beta chain was sequenced during a study of T-cell reconstitution after alpha-beta-depleted transplantation in children. V trimming: 8 bases; J trimming: 2 bases; junction bases outside the gene matches: 13. The CDR3 consists of 16 residues. General study points: Expanded clones from the graft, numbering several hundred, reportedly supplied alpha-beta T cells about two months after transplant. TCRbeta diversity was high at day 60 in some patients (a result of surviving recipient T cells and thymic progenitors). T-cell numbers and diversity, one year after transplant, stemmed largely from T cells that were newly produced.

Preparation of the TCRbeta library was carried out with unique molecular identifiers. TCRdb re-derived calls from the PCR reads in MiXCR, one entry per CDR3 protein. Among around 600,000 distinct CDR3 sequences listed, 20% to 25% were seen once. As for this clonotype: Its antigen remains unidentified.

J is TRBJ2-3 and V is TRBV12-3 or TRBV12-4; 7 bases agree with TRBD2. The sequenced sample was PBMCs, mostly from graft donor cells, obtained 360 days after TCRalphabeta/CD19-depleted stem cell transplant. The TCR originated in a boy younger than two who had a stem cell transplant for acute myeloid leukemia, so the T cells may come from the graft donor. CDR3 protein: CASQTGGGGNTDTQYF. The CDR3, as DNA: TGTGCCAGCCAGACGGGAGGCGGGGGAAACACAGATACGCAGTATTTT.